This T cell receptor beta chain was identified during a study of CD8 T cells in ankylosing spondylitis. In this sample, this clonotype turned up many times. No antigen is known for it. TCRdb re-analysed the 5' RACE reads in MiXCR, keeping a single row per CDR3 protein. The sample holds 450,000 to 550,000 distinct CDR3 sequences, about 5.2% seen once. V dropped 3 bases and J dropped 11 bases, with 17 bases sitting between them. Germline assignment: CDR1 LGHNA and CDR2 YSLEER. The CDR3 has 13 residues. Study-wide results and caveats: Apparently characteristic of ankylosing spondylitis blood was a TCR beta motif (under ten highly homologous variants).

The source is a male donor with ankylosing spondylitis. Input material: blood, either unsorted or a sorted T cell fraction (not recorded which). J is TRBJ2-7 and V is TRBV4-3; weak D call: TRBD2 (6 bases). CDR3 amino acids: CASSQQTGSREYF. CDR3 nucleotide sequence: TGCGCCAGCAGCCAGCAAACCGGGAGCAGGGAGTACTTC.